This T cell receptor (beta chain) comes out of a study of human T cells and chemical hapten exposure. Across the study: Patches that contained 0.01% DPC were applied to the upper back and read at 6 days.

A single record per CDR3 protein comes from TCRdb applying MiXCR to the RACE reads. This sample has 100,000 to 150,000 distinct CDR3 sequences, with approximately 11% found just once. Time point described: patch test 3, about 24 weeks after DPC sensitization. Specified treatment: therapeutic diphenylcyclopropenone sensitization with weekly scalp DPC. This clonotype was seen a handful of times. CDR3 size: 12 residues. Germline CDR1 and CDR2: SQVTM and ANQGSEA. Trimming pared 6 bases from V and 6 bases from J, leaving 13 bases between. Sequenced material: whole blood, taken in connection with sensitization to the hapten diphenylcyclopropenone (DPC). The sequence came from a woman in her forties or fifties with alopecia areata. Some clones in this sample may be carry-over from other donors' samples. The chain has TRBV29-1 and TRBJ2-3; D is perhaps TRBD2 (5 bases). The chain's CDR3 is CSVEGLEDTQYF. The CDR3 DNA follows: TGCAGCGTCGAGGGATTAGAGGATACGCAGTATTTT.